Below, 23 T cell receptor beta chains from the same sample are listed, as sequenced in a study of T-cell memory formation after mild COVID-19. In TCRdb, the 5' RACE reads were re-called with MiXCR into one record per CDR3 protein. Here the sample spans 550,000 to 650,000 distinct CDR3 sequences, 17% being singletons. The source material was PBMCs or a T cell subset sorted from them (not recorded which). The source of these receptors is an adult woman who had mild COVID-19 (a few samples of this study predate the infection). Cell type and time point are not known.

The genes are TRBV7-2 and TRBJ2-5; weak D call: TRBD1 (6 bases). The CDR3 loop spans 16 amino acids. Looked up from germline, CDR1 is SGHTA and CDR2 is FQGNSA. The germline V and J ends were trimmed by 5 bases and 5 bases, with 21 bases remaining between them. The CDR3 bases are TGTGCCAGCAGCGCAGGCCCCAGGGGTAGCAAGGAGACCCAGTACTTC. Its translation: CASSAGPRGSKETQYF.

This clonotype was counted between two and nine times. The chain recombines TRBV6-5 with TRBJ1-4, with D perhaps matching TRBD1 (5 bases). Trimming left V 0 bases short and J 4 bases short, with 9 bases between. Per germline, CDR1 MNHEY and CDR2 SVGAGI. The CDR3 is 15 residues long. The DNA of the CDR3 is TGTGCCAGCAGTTACTCCCCGGGGGATAATGAAAAACTGTTTTTT. Its protein is CASSYSPGDNEKLFF.

The CDR3 loop is CATEGNTEAFF. The CDR3 region has the DNA TGTGCCACCGAGGGGAACACTGAAGCTTTCTTT. This chain joins TRBV10-3 and TRBJ1-1; D unresolved. Trimming removed 10 bases from V and 1 base from J, with 7 bases in between. Per the germline V gene, CDR1 is ENHRY and CDR2 is SYGVKD. CDR3 size: 11 residues.

This clonotype was detected a few times. The V call is TRBV9, the J call TRBJ1-1; perhaps TRBD1 as D (5 bases). Looked up from germline, CDR1 is SGDLS and CDR2 is YYNGEE. This CDR3 is built from 15 residues. Trimming took off 4 bases at V and 0 bases at J, with 13 bases between the two ends. CDR3 sequence (DNA): TGTGCCAGCAGCCCACAGACAGCTTTGAACACTGAAGCTTTCTTT. It translates to CASSPQTALNTEAFF.

There are a few counts of this clonotype. The chain has TRBV20-1 and TRBJ1-6; perhaps TRBD1 as D (5 bases). The length of the CDR3 is 14 residues. Germline assignment: CDR1 DFQATT and CDR2 SNEGSKA (reference sequence). V was shortened by 5 bases and J by 9 bases, with 17 bases between the two germline ends. DNA of the CDR3: TGCAGTGCTCCGTTGGGACGGAGTTTTTCACCCCTCCACTTT. It encodes CSAPLGRSFSPLHF.

This clonotype has just a few counts. This sequence joins TRBV5-4 and TRBJ1-1; TRBD1 matches 7 bases. Germline V CDR1 and CDR2: SGHNT, YYREEE (reference sequence). V shed 4 bases, J shed 6 bases, and the junction held 6 bases outside the gene matches. The CDR3 spans 13 residues. CDR3 region: CASSHAGTAEAFF. As DNA, the CDR3 is TGTGCCAGCAGCCATGCCGGGACAGCTGAAGCTTTCTTT.

The V and J genes are TRBV11-2 and TRBJ2-7; D is ambiguous. The V end lost 1 base, the J end lost 6 bases, and 7 bases lay between the germline ends. This CDR3 is built from 12 residues. CDR1 is SGHAT and CDR2 is FQNNGV in the germline V gene. The CDR3 DNA follows: TGTGCCAGCAGCTTAGGTGGGCTCGAGCAGTACTTC. Translated, it gives CASSLGGLEQYF.

This clonotype turned up a few times. The chain carries TRBV12-3 or TRBV12-4 and TRBJ2-2, with a weak D call TRBD2 (7 bases). Between the trimmed V and J ends, which lost 6 bases and 1 base, there was a span of 18 bases. The CDR3 spans 17 residues. The CDR3, as DNA: TGTGCCAGCAGCAGTACGGGCGGGGGACAGAACACCGGGGAGCTGTTTTTT. This translates into CASSSTGGGQNTGELFF.

The V call is TRBV4-3, the J call TRBJ1-4; no definite D call. CDR1 is LGHNA, CDR2 YSLEER, per germline. Trimming shortened V by 0 bases and J by 1 base, and 6 bases separated the two germline ends. This CDR3 region has 15 residues. As DNA, the CDR3 is TGCGCCAGCAGCCAAGATCTTGTAACTAATGAAAAACTGTTTTTT. Encoded protein: CASSQDLVTNEKLFF.

The V gene is TRBV5-4, the J gene TRBJ2-2, with a possible D match to TRBD2 (5 bases). The CDR3 contains 15 residues. V lost 5 bases to trimming and J lost 4 bases, with 15 bases between them. Germline CDR1 SGHNT, CDR2 YYREEE (reference sequence). The CDR3 sequence is CASSIPGSLTGELFF. CDR3 sequence (DNA): TGTGCCAGCAGTATACCGGGGTCTCTCACCGGGGAGCTGTTTTTT.

This clonotype was counted only a few times. The chain links TRBV29-1 to TRBJ1-2; possibly TRBD1 for D (5 bases). This CDR3 is built from 16 residues. Germline V gene lookup returns CDR1 SQVTM and CDR2 ANQGSEA. V shed 0 bases and J shed 0 bases, with 14 bases lying between them. The CDR3 protein is CSVEDKAGLTNYGYTF. The CDR3 nucleotides read TGCAGCGTTGAAGACAAGGCGGGACTCACTAACTATGGCTACACCTTC.

The sample holds a few counts of this clonotype. V usage is TRBV20-1 and J usage is TRBJ2-7; D is perhaps TRBD1 (6 bases). In germline, CDR1 is DFQATT, CDR2 SNEGSKA (reference sequence). V lost 3 bases and J 5 bases, leaving 17 bases between the germline ends. The CDR3 consists of 14 residues. This chain's CDR3 is CSARDSSRVDEQYF. CDR3 bases: TGCAGTGCTAGGGACAGTTCCCGGGTAGACGAGCAGTACTTC.

The J gene is TRBJ2-1, the V gene TRBV10-3, with TRBD1 identical over 7 bases. The length of the CDR3 is 16 residues. The germline gives CDR1 ENHRY, CDR2 SYGVKD. The V segment lost 8 bases and the J segment 4 bases; nucleotides outside the gene matches: 14. The CDR3 protein is CAISQGGLQLYNEQFF. CDR3 sequence (DNA): TGTGCCATCTCGCAAGGGGGCCTCCAACTTTACAATGAGCAGTTCTTC.

The chain links TRBV6-5 to TRBJ1-2, with D tentatively TRBD1 (6 bases). The CDR3 length is 16 residues. V was clipped by 6 bases and J by 4 bases, with 21 bases between them. The germline V gene has CDR1 MNHEY and CDR2 SVGAGI. The CDR3 sequence: CASSPGGGALSYGYTF. The CDR3, as DNA: TGTGCCAGCAGCCCCGGGGGGGGCGCTTTGAGCTATGGCTACACCTTC.

This clonotype was seen more than once but under ten times. This chain uses TRBV5-1 with TRBJ2-7, with 8 bases matching TRBD1. Per the germline V gene, CDR1 is SGHRS and CDR2 is YFSETQ. The CDR3 consists of 15 residues. V lost 4 bases, J lost 2 bases, and 8 bases stayed unmatched. Here the CDR3 DNA reads TGCGCCAGCAGCCCCCTGACAGGGGCCCCCTACGAGCAGTACTTC. Encoded protein: CASSPLTGAPYEQYF.

This chain uses TRBV12-3 or TRBV12-4 with TRBJ2-2; D is perhaps TRBD2 (6 bases). V lost 1 base and J 7 bases, leaving 10 bases between the germline ends. This CDR3 spans 14 amino acids. The CDR3 nucleotides read TGTGCCAGCAGTTTAGGATGGAGGGGCGGGGAGCTGTTTTTT. Translation: CASSLGWRGGELFF.

In this sample, this clonotype turned up a few times. This chain links TRBV4-2 with TRBJ2-3; 10 bases fit TRBD2. CDR1 LGHNA and CDR2 YNFKEQ come from the germline V gene. The V gene end was trimmed by 2 bases and the J gene end by 3 bases; junction bases not matched to a gene: 5. The CDR3 extends over 16 amino acids. CDR3 protein: CASSQNLAGATDTQYF. In nucleotides, the CDR3 is TGTGCCAGCAGCCAAAACCTAGCGGGAGCGACAGATACGCAGTATTTT.

V usage is TRBV7-8 and J usage is TRBJ1-1; no definite D call. The CDR3 spans 17 residues. CDR1 is SGHVS and CDR2 is FQNEAQ in the germline V gene. V was trimmed by 5 bases and J by 4 bases, leaving 23 bases between them. The CDR3 DNA follows: TGTGCCAGCAGCAGACTAGACATTCATTTTGCGGGCACTGAAGCTTTCTTT. It encodes CASSRLDIHFAGTEAFF.

This clonotype was detected ten times or more. The gene calls are TRBV5-1 and TRBJ1-6, with 7 bases aligning to TRBD1. With 2 bases clipped from V and 5 bases from J, the junction kept 16 bases outside the gene matches. The germline gives CDR1 SGHRS, CDR2 YFSETQ. The CDR3 is made up of 19 amino acids. The CDR3 DNA reads TGCGCCAGCAGCTTCCACGACAGGGTAAACCCAACGAATAATTCACCCCTCCACTTT. This gives the protein CASSFHDRVNPTNNSPLHF.

This clonotype was detected a few times. The chain recombines TRBV5-6 with TRBJ2-7, with no clear D. CDR1 is SGHDT and CDR2 is YYEEEE in the germline V gene. The CDR3 consists of 14 residues. V lost 0 bases to trimming and J lost 0 bases, with 7 bases between them. CDR3 DNA: TGTGCCAGCAGCTTGGGACGGACCTCCTACGAGCAGTACTTC. Amino acid sequence: CASSLGRTSYEQYF.

V and J are TRBV29-1 and TRBJ2-7; 7 bases align to TRBD1. Germline-derived CDR1 and CDR2 are SQVTM and ANQGSEA. The CDR3 length is 12 residues. V was clipped by 5 bases and J by 1 base; unmatched bases: 2. The CDR3 loop is CSVPGQSYEQYF. In DNA form, the CDR3 reads TGCAGCGTTCCGGGACAGTCCTACGAGCAGTACTTC.

This clonotype has only a few counts. This chain links TRBV7-2 with TRBJ1-6; the D is unclear. The V end was cut by 1 base, the J end by 7 bases, with 14 bases between. Germline loops: CDR1 SGHTA, CDR2 FQGNSA. The CDR3 runs 16 residues. CDR3 sequence reads: CASSLDSTQINSPLHF. The CDR3 DNA reads TGTGCCAGCAGCTTAGACAGTACCCAGATAAATTCACCCCTCCACTTT.

This clonotype was counted only a few times. This chain connects TRBV10-3 to TRBJ1-2; 7 bases are a match to TRBD1. Trimming removed 6 bases from V and 6 bases from J; junction bases left unmatched: 10. The CDR3 is 14 amino acids. Germline V gives CDR1 ENHRY, CDR2 SYGVKD. Written as DNA, the CDR3 is TGTGCCATCAGCTGGGACAGTCTGCGGAATGGCTACACCTTC. Translating gives CAISWDSLRNGYTF.